This is a list of T cell receptor beta chains from one sample in a study of blood T cell repertoires in COVID-19. Clones were sequenced by immunoSEQ multiplex PCR, and TCRdb holds only the in-frame ones, with some missing. Of about 210,000 clones in the sample, around 80% were seen once. Sequences were obtained from peripheral blood. The receptors were gathered from a human donor in a cohort sampled during active COVID-19. Each CDR3 is given with its conserved first and last residue. Fields, in order: V gene, clone size, J gene, D gene, CDR3 protein, CDR3 DNA. D genes are given only for firm matches. Some rows mark clone size as missing; the rest say once, few, many or name a class of expanded clone.

>TRBV29-1|-|TRBJ1-2|-
CSVHRAGPGGYTF
TGCAGCGTGCACAGGGCCGGTCCCGGGGGCTACACCTTC
>TRBV19|-|TRBJ2-2|TRBD2
CASSEGLAGARGTGELFF
TGTGCCAGTAGTGAGGGACTAGCGGGAGCTCGGGGCACCGGGGAGCTGTTTTTT
>TRBV10-3|-|TRBJ2-7|TRBD1
CAISDPRTGDPYEQYF
TGTGCCATCAGTGACCCCAGGACAGGGGACCCCTACGAGCAGTACTTC
>TRBV4-3|-|TRBJ1-2|TRBD1
CASSPDRTYYGYTF
TGCGCCAGCAGCCCGGACAGGACCTACTATGGCTACACCTTC
>TRBV5-1|few|TRBJ1-6|TRBD1
CASSLEGAQGSPLHF
TGCGCCAGCAGCTTGGAGGGGGCTCAAGGATCACCCCTCCACTTT
>TRBV5-1|once|TRBJ2-1|-
CASSLTITASLNEQFF
TGCGCCAGCAGCTTGACCATAACAGCATCTCTCAATGAGCAGTTCTTC
>TRBV28|-|TRBJ1-6|-
CASGPKGHYNSPLHF
TGTGCCAGCGGCCCTAAGGGACACTATAATTCACCCCTCCACTTT
>TRBV15|-|TRBJ2-3|TRBD2
CATSRGLALAGNTDTQYF
TGTGCCACCAGCAGAGGCCTCGCACTAGCGGGAAACACAGATACGCAGTATTTT
>TRBV6-5|few|TRBJ1-2|-
CASRTVNYGYTF
TGTGCCAGTCGGACAGTGAACTATGGCTACACCTTC
>TRBV11-3|-|TRBJ2-1|-
CASSSRVGTYNEQFF
TGTGCCAGCAGCTCCAGGGTAGGTACCTACAATGAGCAGTTCTTC
>TRBV13|once|TRBJ2-7|-
CASSLGAAGNNEQYF
TGTGCCAGCAGCTTAGGCGCCGCAGGGAACAACGAGCAGTACTTC
>TRBV3-1/TRBV3-2|-|TRBJ1-2|-
CASSQASALRVYGYTF
TGTGCCAGCAGCCAAGCCTCGGCCCTCAGGGTCTATGGCTACACCTTC
>TRBV7-9|-|TRBJ2-3|TRBD1
CASSLGQGGDTQYF
TGTGCCAGCAGCCTGGGACAGGGTGGGGATACGCAGTATTTT
>TRBV19|-|TRBJ2-5|-
CASSISGARQETQYF
TGTGCCAGTAGTATTTCAGGGGCGCGTCAAGAGACCCAGTACTTC
>TRBV7-8|-|TRBJ2-7|-
CASSLVTGYEQYF
TGTGCCAGCAGCTTAGTCACAGGGTACGAGCAGTACTTC
>TRBV6-4|-|TRBJ2-7|TRBD1
CASILQGLGSYEQYF
TGTGCCAGCATCCTACAGGGGCTAGGATCCTACGAGCAGTACTTC
>TRBV19|-|TRBJ2-1|TRBD2
CASSIGGARINEQFF
TGTGCCAGTAGTATCGGGGGGGCCCGTATTAATGAGCAGTTCTTC
>TRBV9|-|TRBJ2-2|-
CASSVVGGRTGELFF
TGTGCCAGCAGCGTAGTCGGGGGGCGAACCGGGGAGCTGTTTTTT
>TRBV4-2|-|TRBJ2-1|-
CASSQGGVYNEQFF
TGTGCCAGCAGCCAAGGGGGAGTTTACAATGAGCAGTTCTTC
>TRBV3-1/TRBV3-2|-|TRBJ2-7|TRBD1
CASSQYRGLEQYF
TGTGCCAGCAGCCAATACAGGGGGCTCGAGCAGTACTTC
>TRBV7-8|-|TRBJ2-2|-
CASSFRQAGATNTGELFF
TGTGCCAGCAGCTTCCGACAGGCCGGGGCCACGAACACCGGGGAGCTGTTTTTT
>TRBV19|-|TRBJ1-6|-
CASSIEENSPLHF
TGTGCCAGTAGTATAGAAGAGAATTCACCCCTCCACTTT
>TRBV5-1|-|TRBJ1-2|TRBD1
CASSLQDRDGYTF
TGCGCCAGCAGCCTCCAGGACAGGGATGGCTACACCTTC
>TRBV19|-|TRBJ2-7|TRBD2
CASSIDGVGRVGGSYEQYF
TGTGCCAGTAGTATTGACGGTGTTGGGAGGGTCGGGGGCTCCTACGAGCAGTACTTC
>TRBV19|many|TRBJ1-1|-
CASSIDLSRFEAFF
TGTGCCAGTAGTATAGATCTTTCCCGGTTTGAAGCTTTCTTT
>TRBV3-1/TRBV3-2|-|TRBJ2-7|TRBD1
CASSHQDRGYEQYF
TGTGCCAGCAGCCATCAGGACAGGGGGTACGAGCAGTACTTC
>TRBV19|-|TRBJ2-2|TRBD1
CASSIWTGTGELFF
TGTGCCAGTAGTATATGGACAGGCACCGGGGAGCTGTTTTTT
>TRBV12-3/TRBV12-4|few|TRBJ2-1|-
CASSSSRGEQFF
TGTGCCAGCAGTTCCTCTAGGGGTGAGCAGTTCTTC